These 10 T cell receptor beta chains were all obtained from the same sample, sequenced in a study of Ad26.COV2.S vaccination and SARS-CoV-2 variants. Sample treatment: approximately 18 received Ad26.COV2.S at low or high dose, single or two shots; roughly five received placebo; per-sample allocation not given. Samples came from day 63 after the first vaccine or placebo injection. Method: immunoSEQ multiplex PCR; TCRdb's copy keeps in-frame clones and lacks some. Of roughly 380,000 clones listed, roughly 87% were seen once; the top ten hold around 3.6%. Sequences were derived from peripheral blood, sampled in a trial of Ad26.COV2.S vaccine versus placebo. Source of these receptors: a person aged 18-65 years who received the Ad26.COV2.S COVID-19 vaccine or a placebo.

This clone was detected only a few times. The chain combines TRBV19 with TRBJ1-1; 9 bases match TRBD1. Germline V gene data show CDR1 as LNHDA and CDR2 as SQIVND (reference sequence). CDR3 length: 13 amino acids. The V and J ends lost 8 bases and 9 bases, in that order; junction bases with no gene match: 10. CDR3 in DNA: TGTGCCAGTTCGTTTTGGGGACAGGGCCAAGCTTTCTTT. Translating it yields CASSFWGQGQAFF.

V and J are TRBV27 and TRBJ1-2; D might be TRBD1 (5 bases). V gave up 7 bases and J gave up 5 bases, with 14 bases separating them. The CDR3 totals 13 residues. Germline V CDR1 and CDR2: MNHEY, SMNVEV (reference sequence). CDR3 protein: CASTPNGGYGYTF. CDR3 bases: TGTGCCAGCACCCCCAACGGGGGTTATGGCTACACCTTC.

The rearrangement links TRBV7-8 to TRBJ1-5; D gene unclear. Between the trimmed V and J ends, which lost 1 base and 0 bases, there was a span of 7 bases. This CDR3 is built from 15 residues. Germline loops: CDR1 SGHVS, CDR2 FQNEAQ. The CDR3 DNA sequence: TGTGCCAGCAGCTTAGAGTGGTATAGCAATCAGCCCCAGCATTTT. It specifies CASSLEWYSNQPQHF.

The chain has TRBV5-1 and TRBJ2-5; D gene unclear. The germline CDR1 and CDR2 sequences are SGHRS and YFSETQ. The CDR3 extends over 15 amino acids. Between the trimmed V and J ends, which lost 0 bases and 1 base, there was a span of 10 bases. DNA of the CDR3: TGCGCCAGCAGCTTGGAGGGTCTCGGCCAAGAGACCCAGTACTTC. Protein: CASSLEGLGQETQYF.

The V and J genes are TRBV5-6 and TRBJ1-1; D might be TRBD1 (6 bases). Germline V gene data show CDR1 as SGHDT and CDR2 as YYEEEE. CDR3 length: 15 residues. The V end lost 1 base, the J end lost 1 base, and 11 bases lay between the germline ends. The DNA of the CDR3 is TGTGCCAGCAGCTTGATGACAGGACCGAACACTGAAGCTTTCTTT. This translates into CASSLMTGPNTEAFF. Full variable domain (rest looked up from reference TRBV5-6 and TRBJ1-1): DAGVTQSPTHLIKTRGQQVTLRCSPKSGHDTVSWYQQALGQGPQFIFQYYEEEERQRGNFPDRFSGHQFPNYSSELNVNALLLGDSALYLCASSLMTGPNTEAFFGQGTRLTVV.

The rearrangement links TRBV27 to TRBJ2-1; 7 bases agree with TRBD2. Germline CDR1 and CDR2: MNHEY and SMNVEV (reference sequence). The CDR3 runs 15 residues. J gave up 0 bases and V 3 bases, and 2 bases lay outside the gene matches. This chain's CDR3 is CASSFSGGSYNEQFF. The CDR3 coding sequence is TGTGCCAGCAGTTTCTCGGGGGGCTCCTACAATGAGCAGTTCTTC.

The genes are TRBV29-1 and TRBJ2-7, with D tentatively TRBD2 (5 bases). The ends were cut back, 4 bases at V and 3 bases at J, with 13 bases in the middle. Germline CDR1 reads SQVTM; CDR2 reads ANQGSEA. The CDR3 spans 13 residues. The CDR3 region is CSVVGPAGYEQYF. The CDR3 DNA follows: TGCAGCGTTGTCGGTCCCGCGGGCTACGAGCAGTACTTC.

CDR3 DNA sequence: TGTGCCAGCAGCTTCCAGGGGGCGGCTGAAGCTTTCTTT. Protein product: CASSFQGAAEAFF. V and J are TRBV7-2 and TRBJ1-1; 8 nucleotides agree with TRBD1. Germline V CDR1 and CDR2: SGHTA, FQGNSA. V shed 3 bases, J shed 6 bases, and the junction held 3 bases outside the gene matches. The CDR3 sequence is 13 residues long.

The V and J genes are TRBV19 and TRBJ1-1, with TRBD1 identical over 12 bases. The CDR3 contains 15 residues. From germline, CDR1 is LNHDA and CDR2 SQIVND (reference sequence). V trimming: 8 bases; J trimming: 0 bases; junction bases outside the gene matches: 4. The CDR3 loop reads CASGGQGALNTEAFF. In DNA, the CDR3 is TGTGCCAGTGGGGGACAGGGGGCTTTGAACACTGAAGCTTTCTTT.

The chain joins TRBV19 to TRBJ1-5; the D is unclear. Trimming took 3 bases from V and 5 from J, leaving 11 bases between them. CDR3 size: 14 residues. Germline assignment: CDR1 LNHDA and CDR2 SQIVND (reference sequence). Here the CDR3 reads CASSITSEDQPQHF. CDR3 bases: TGTGCCAGTAGTATCACGTCCGAGGATCAGCCCCAGCATTTT. Full variable domain (missing parts from reference TRBV19 and TRBJ1-5): DGGITQSPKYLFRKEGQNVTLSCEQNLNHDAMYWYRQDPGQGLRLIYYSQIVNDFQKGDIAEGYSVSREKKESFPLTVTSAQKNPTAFYLCASSITSEDQPQHFGDGTRLSIL.